This T cell receptor beta chain emerged from a study of blood T cell repertoires in COVID-19. Assay used: immunoSEQ multiplex PCR; TCRdb lists only in-frame clones, some missing. This table has 150,000 to 190,000 clones, around 84% appearing once. Germline loops: CDR1 LGHNA, CDR2 YNFKEQ. The CDR3 spans 15 residues. The ends lost 4 bases at V and 4 bases at J; junction bases unmatched: 6. This sequence was found in a woman aged 55-70 years with COVID-19, enrolled during active disease. Sequenced: peripheral blood. The chain has TRBV4-2 and TRBJ1-1, with TRBD1 matching 10 bases. The CDR3 DNA is TGTGCCAGCAGCCCAGCCGGGACAGGGGCCACTGAAGCTTTCTTT. Its translation is CASSPAGTGATEAFF.